Following are 25 T cell receptor beta chains from one sample sequenced in a study of control samples from healthy donors and cancer patients. Profiled with immunoSEQ multiplex PCR; TCRdb holds only in-frame clones, not every one. The sample has approximately 86,000 clones; just over 90% are singletons. Sequenced input: blood. All receptors come from a young woman in good health.

The chain is built from TRBV5-6 and TRBJ1-5; 9 bases agree with TRBD1. This CDR3 is built from 14 residues. Germline CDR1 reads SGHDT; CDR2 reads YYEEEE. J was trimmed by 6 bases and V by 3 bases; bases with no gene match: 4. CDR3: CASSYRGLGQPQHF. In DNA, the CDR3 is TGTGCCAGCAGCTACAGGGGGCTAGGTCAGCCCCAGCATTTT.

The chain recombines TRBV29-1 with TRBJ2-1, with D unresolved. Germline V gene lookup returns CDR1 SQVTM and CDR2 ANQGSEA. The CDR3 extends over 11 amino acids. The CDR3 nucleotides read TGCACCACCTATAAAGACAATGAGCAGTTCTTC. Amino acid sequence: CTTYKDNEQFF.

This chain connects TRBV14 to TRBJ1-2; 9 bases match TRBD1. The CDR3 runs to 16 residues. After removal of 1 base from V and 5 bases from J, the junction contained 8 bases not matched to a gene. Germline V CDR1 and CDR2: SGHDN, FVKESK. DNA of the CDR3: TGTGCCAGCAGCCAAGGAGACAGGGGGTTAGGATATGGCTACACCTTC. Residues: CASSQGDRGLGYGYTF.

The chain employs TRBV2 and TRBJ2-5, with D possibly matching TRBD1 (6 bases). This CDR3 contains 14 residues. V was clipped by 5 bases and J by 1 base, with 11 bases between them. Germline assignment: CDR1 SNHLY and CDR2 FYNNEI. The chain's CDR3 is CASSSGTPQETQYF. In nucleotides, the CDR3 is TGTGCCAGCAGTTCCGGGACACCCCAAGAGACCCAGTACTTC.

CDR3 nucleotides: TGTGCCAGCAGTTGGCCCTCGGAAGCTTTCTTT. Translated, it gives CASSWPSEAFF. The J gene is TRBJ1-1, the V gene TRBV6-2 or TRBV6-3, with no clear D. The V gene's germline CDR1 is MNHEY and CDR2 SVGEGT. V lost 4 bases, J lost 8 bases, and 8 bases lay in between. The CDR3 is 11 amino acids.

The genes are TRBV7-9 and TRBJ1-1; a possible D gene is TRBD1 (6 bases). V dropped 5 bases and J dropped 7 bases, with 14 bases sitting between them. Looked up from germline, CDR1 is SEHNR and CDR2 is FQNEAQ (reference sequence). The CDR3 totals 13 residues. The CDR3 DNA sequence: TGTGCCAGCAGCGCCCCTTACAGGGTTGAAGCTTTCTTT. As protein: CASSAPYRVEAFF.

The chain uses TRBV18 and TRBJ2-1; D gene ambiguous. V lost 3 bases and J 9 bases, leaving 12 bases between the germline ends. Germline CDR1 is KGHSH and CDR2 is LQKENI. The CDR3 covers 13 residues. The CDR3 loop reads CASSPGIRTEQFF. As DNA, the CDR3 is TGTGCCAGCTCACCGGGTATACGGACTGAGCAGTTCTTC.

This chain links TRBV30 with TRBJ1-2; D unclear. The CDR3 runs 12 residues. Germline-derived CDR1 and CDR2 are GTSNPN and SVGIG (reference sequence). The V end lost 7 bases, the J end lost 3 bases, and 12 bases lay between the germline ends. CDR3 loop: CASTGVDYGYTF. Written as DNA, the CDR3 is TGTGCCTCAACCGGGGTAGACTATGGCTACACCTTC.

The chain is built from TRBV14 and TRBJ2-3, with 15 bases that match TRBD2. Unmatched junction bases numbered 13, after V lost 4 bases and J lost 2 bases. The CDR3 spans 20 residues. Germline CDR1 reads SGHDN; CDR2 reads FVKESK. CDR3 loop: CASSPGLAGGYLFPTDTQYF. Written as DNA, the CDR3 is TGTGCCAGCAGCCCGGGACTAGCGGGGGGCTATCTCTTTCCCACAGATACGCAGTATTTT. Full variable domain (outside the CDR3, taken from reference TRBV14 and TRBJ2-3): EAGVTQFPSHSVIEKGQTVTLRCDPISGHDNLYWYRRVMGKEIKFLLHFVKESKQDESGMPNNRFLAERTGGTYSTLKVQPAELEDSGVYFCASSPGLAGGYLFPTDTQYFGPGTRLTVL.

The CDR3 sequence is CASAGENTGELFF. CDR3 sequence (DNA): TGTGCCAGCGCGGGGGAAAACACCGGGGAGCTGTTTTTT. The J gene is TRBJ2-2, the V gene TRBV3-1 (or the pseudogene TRBV3-2); 7 bases map to TRBD2. The CDR3 consists of 13 residues. Per the germline V gene, CDR1 is LGHDT and CDR2 is YNNKEL (reference sequence). After removal of 8 bases from V and 2 bases from J, the junction contained 2 bases not matched to a gene.

V is TRBV5-1 and J is TRBJ2-3; D remains unclear. The germline V gene has CDR1 SGHRS and CDR2 YFSETQ. The CDR3 contains 13 residues. V shed 4 bases and J shed 0 bases, with 6 bases lying between them. The CDR3 spells CASSTKSTDTQYF. The CDR3 bases are TGCGCCAGCAGCACAAAAAGCACAGATACGCAGTATTTT. The whole variable domain, filled in from reference TRBV5-1 and TRBJ2-3, reads KAGVTQTPRYLIKTRGQQVTLSCSPISGHRSVSWYQQTPGQGLQFLFEYFSETQRNKGNFPGRFSGRQFSNSRSEMNVSTLELGDSALYLCASSTKSTDTQYFGPGTRLTVL.

V gene TRBV5-8 combines with J gene TRBJ2-5, with D perhaps TRBD2 (7 bases). V lost 0 bases, J lost 7 bases, and 22 bases lay in between. In germline, CDR1 is SGHTS, CDR2 YDEGEE. The CDR3 has 17 amino acids. In DNA form, the CDR3 reads TGTGCCAGCAGCTTGGAGGGGGGGAGTCGGGGCGACGGGACCCAGTACTTC. As protein: CASSLEGGSRGDGTQYF.

The chain carries TRBV19 and TRBJ2-5; 7 bases are a match to TRBD2. The CDR3 extends over 15 amino acids. V was clipped by 3 bases and J by 3 bases; unmatched bases: 7. From germline, CDR1 is LNHDA and CDR2 SQIVND (reference sequence). The CDR3 protein is CASSIPGRAKETQYF. CDR3 DNA: TGTGCCAGTAGTATCCCGGGGAGGGCAAAAGAGACCCAGTACTTC. Combining the CDR3 with reference TRBV19 and TRBJ2-5 gives the whole variable domain DGGITQSPKYLFRKEGQNVTLSCEQNLNHDAMYWYRQDPGQGLRLIYYSQIVNDFQKGDIAEGYSVSREKKESFPLTVTSAQKNPTAFYLCASSIPGRAKETQYFGPGTRLLVL.

The V call is TRBV6-5, the J call TRBJ2-4; D might be TRBD1 (5 bases). The germline CDR1 and CDR2 sequences are MNHEY and SVGAGI. The length of the CDR3 is 12 residues. The V end lost 6 bases, the J end lost 7 bases, and 10 bases lay between the germline ends. The CDR3 loop is CASRTDSNIQYF. The CDR3 nucleotides are TGTGCCAGCAGGACAGACAGTAACATTCAGTACTTC.

This clone was found a few times. The chain carries TRBV2 and TRBJ2-1, with D tentatively TRBD2 (6 bases). Germline V CDR1 and CDR2: SNHLY, FYNNEI. The germline V and J ends were trimmed by 6 bases and 8 bases, with 20 bases remaining between them. This CDR3 comprises 15 residues. The CDR3 nucleotides are TGTGCCAGCAGCGAGGACTACCCGAGGAGTGATGAGCAGTTCTTC. Amino acids: CASSEDYPRSDEQFF.

The chain recombines TRBV7-2 with TRBJ1-5, with D tentatively TRBD1 (6 bases). CDR1 and CDR2 (germline): SGHTA, FQGNSA. This CDR3 has 17 residues. The V and J ends lost 2 bases and 2 bases respectively, with 16 bases between them. The CDR3 DNA reads as TGTGCCAGCAGCTTACGGGGGGCAACAGGAGGCAATCAGCCCCAGCATTTT. Translating it yields CASSLRGATGGNQPQHF. The full variable domain, rest sourced from reference TRBV7-2 and TRBJ1-5, is GAGVSQSPSNKVTEKGKDVELRCDPISGHTALYWYRQSLGQGLEFLIYFQGNSAPDKSGLPSDRFSAERTGGSVSTLTIQRTQQEDSAVYLCASSLRGATGGNQPQHFGDGTRLSIL.

The CDR3 DNA is TGTGCCAGCAGTAAGGGTGGCTCTGGAAACACCATATATTTT. It codes for CASSKGGSGNTIYF. The chain couples TRBV28 to TRBJ1-3; D is uncertain. Germline CDR1 is MDHEN and CDR2 is SYDVKM. The CDR3 contains 14 residues. Trimming shortened V by 5 bases and J by 0 bases, and 8 bases separated the two germline ends.

The rearrangement joins TRBV5-1 to TRBJ2-7, with D perhaps matching TRBD1 (5 bases). V dropped 2 bases and J dropped 1 base, with 13 bases sitting between them. The germline V gene encodes CDR1 SGHRS and CDR2 YFSETQ. CDR3 length: 15 amino acids. Here the CDR3 reads CASSFRGAVSYEQYF. Here the CDR3 DNA reads TGCGCCAGCAGCTTTAGGGGTGCGGTGTCCTACGAGCAGTACTTC.

This chain connects TRBV6-2 or TRBV6-3 to TRBJ1-3, with D tentatively TRBD1 (5 bases). The CDR3 is made up of 14 amino acids. The V end lost 2 bases, the J end lost 3 bases, and 8 bases lay between the germline ends. Germline values: CDR1 MNHEY, CDR2 SVGEGT. The DNA for the CDR3 is TGTGCCAGCAGTTACGGGACTTTTGGAAACACCATATATTTT. Its translation is CASSYGTFGNTIYF.

This chain joins TRBV5-4 and TRBJ1-2; TRBD1 agrees at 7 bases. The CDR3 has 13 amino acids. Germline trimming cut 4 bases from V and 5 bases from J; bases unmatched to any gene: 5. From germline, CDR1 is SGHNT and CDR2 YYREEE (reference sequence). CDR3 DNA: TGTGCCAGCAGCCTGTTGGGACAGTATGGCTACACCTTC. This codes for CASSLLGQYGYTF.

In this sample, this clone is medium-sized. CDR3 bases: TGTGCCAGCAGCCAGTACAATGAGCAGTTCTTC. This gives the protein CASSQYNEQFF. The chain combines TRBV6-5 with TRBJ2-1; D remains unclear. Trimming removed 6 bases at V and 4 bases at J, with 4 bases between. CDR3 length: 11 amino acids. Germline assignment: CDR1 MNHEY and CDR2 SVGAGI.

J is TRBJ1-4 and V is TRBV7-9; D is perhaps TRBD1 (5 bases). Germline lookup yields CDR1 SEHNR and CDR2 FQNEAQ (reference sequence). CDR3 length equals 14 residues. Trimming removed 2 bases from V and 5 bases from J, with 9 bases in between. This chain's CDR3 is CASSLPGLNEKLFF. CDR3 bases: TGTGCCAGCAGCTTACCAGGGTTGAATGAAAAACTGTTTTTT.

This chain connects TRBV5-1 to TRBJ2-5; 9 nucleotides match TRBD1. Germline V gives CDR1 SGHRS, CDR2 YFSETQ. CDR3 length: 14 amino acids. Trimming removed 4 bases from V and 3 bases from J; junction bases left unmatched: 4. DNA for the CDR3: TGCGCCAGCAGCCGGACAGGGGCGGAAGAGACCCAGTACTTC. Amino acids: CASSRTGAEETQYF. Variable domain in full (rest from reference TRBV5-1 and TRBJ2-5): KAGVTQTPRYLIKTRGQQVTLSCSPISGHRSVSWYQQTPGQGLQFLFEYFSETQRNKGNFPGRFSGRQFSNSRSEMNVSTLELGDSALYLCASSRTGAEETQYFGPGTRLLVL.

The chain combines TRBV11-2 with TRBJ1-2; D possibly corresponds to TRBD1 (5 bases). CDR3 length equals 12 residues. From germline, CDR1 is SGHAT and CDR2 FQNNGV. Trimming removed 3 bases from V and 8 bases from J, with 10 bases in between. For the CDR3, the DNA is TGTGCCAGCAGCTTTGAGACAGAGGGCTACACCTTC. This codes for CASSFETEGYTF.

The chain carries TRBV7-9 and TRBJ2-5; 13 bases align to TRBD2. There are 16 residues in the CDR3. With 4 bases clipped from V and 6 bases from J, the junction kept 8 bases outside the gene matches. Germline V gene lookup returns CDR1 SEHNR and CDR2 FQNEAQ (reference sequence). The CDR3 coding sequence is TGTGCCAGCAGCTCCACTAGCGGGGGGGCCGGGAAGACCCAGTACTTC. Residues: CASSSTSGGAGKTQYF.